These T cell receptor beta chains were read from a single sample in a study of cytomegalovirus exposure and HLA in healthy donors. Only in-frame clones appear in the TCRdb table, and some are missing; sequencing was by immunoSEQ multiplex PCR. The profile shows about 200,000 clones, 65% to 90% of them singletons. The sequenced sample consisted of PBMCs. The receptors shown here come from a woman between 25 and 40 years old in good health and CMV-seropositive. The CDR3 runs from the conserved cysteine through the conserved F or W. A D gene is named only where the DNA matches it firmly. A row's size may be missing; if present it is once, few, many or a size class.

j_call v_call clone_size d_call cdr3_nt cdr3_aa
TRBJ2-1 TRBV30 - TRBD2 TGTGCCTGGAGTGTAACTAGCGGGAGCAATGAGCAGTTCTTC CAWSVTSGSNEQFF
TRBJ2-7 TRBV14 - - TGTGCCAGCAGCCAAGCTGCAGGCCGAAACTCCTACGAGCAGTACTTC CASSQAAGRNSYEQYF
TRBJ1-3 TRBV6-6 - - TGTGCCGGGGCAATGGACGGTAGCTCTGGAAACACCATATATTTT CAGAMDGSSGNTIYF
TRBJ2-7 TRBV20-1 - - TGCAGTGTTCTAGCAGACGAGCAGTACTTC CSVLADEQYF
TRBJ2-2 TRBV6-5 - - TGTGCCAGCAGTCGGACTTCCGCTGGGACCGGGGAGCTGTTTTTT CASSRTSAGTGELFF
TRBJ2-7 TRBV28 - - TGTGCCAGCAGTTTCTCCGCAGGTTGGGAGGTGCACGAGCAGTACTTC CASSFSAGWEVHEQYF
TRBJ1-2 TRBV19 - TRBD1 TGTGCCAGTATCCCCCGAGACAGGGGACCAAACTATGGCTACACCTTC CASIPRDRGPNYGYTF
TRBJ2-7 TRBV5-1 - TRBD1 TGCGCCAGCAGCAGAGGGACAGCCAACTACGAGCAGTACTTC CASSRGTANYEQYF
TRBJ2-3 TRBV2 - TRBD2 TGTGCCAGCAGTGACTGGGCGGGAGCTTTCACAGATACGCAGTATTTT CASSDWAGAFTDTQYF
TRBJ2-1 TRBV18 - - TGTGCCAGCTCACCGACACAGGCAAAGAACAATGAGCAGTTCTTC CASSPTQAKNNEQFF
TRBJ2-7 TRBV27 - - TGTGCCAGCAGTTTATCTAGCTTTTACGAGCAGTACTTC CASSLSSFYEQYF
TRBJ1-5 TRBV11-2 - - TGTGCCAGCAGCTTAGATGCAGGGGGCAATCAGCCCCAGCATTTT CASSLDAGGNQPQHF
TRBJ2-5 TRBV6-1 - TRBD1 TGTGCCAGCAGTGATAGACAGGGCTCAGAGACCCAGTACTTC CASSDRQGSETQYF
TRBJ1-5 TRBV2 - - TGTGCCAGCAGTGCGGCGGAAAATCAGCCCCAGCATTTT CASSAAENQPQHF
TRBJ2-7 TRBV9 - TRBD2 TGTGCCAGCAGCGTAGGAGTGGGGAGCGGGGCCTACGAGCAGTACTTC CASSVGVGSGAYEQYF
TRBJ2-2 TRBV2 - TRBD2 TGTGCCAGCAGTGAAGCGCGAGGACTAGCGGGATTTTTCTCCTCAGGCGGGGAGCTGTTTTTT CASSEARGLAGFFSSGGELFF
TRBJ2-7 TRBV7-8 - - TGTGCCAGCAGCCCCTTCGGGAGAGCCGGCGACTACGAGCAGTACTTC CASSPFGRAGDYEQYF
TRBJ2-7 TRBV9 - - TGTGCCAGCAGCGACACGACGGCACCAGGGGACGAGCAGTACTTC CASSDTTAPGDEQYF
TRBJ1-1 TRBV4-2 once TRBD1 TGTGCCAGCAGCCAAGATTTTGGTGGGACAGGGCGGTTCGGAGACACTGAAGCTTTCTTT CASSQDFGGTGRFGDTEAFF
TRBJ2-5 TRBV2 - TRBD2 TGTGCCAGCAGTCTAGCGGGAGGGCCAGGGGAGACCCAGTACTTC CASSLAGGPGETQYF